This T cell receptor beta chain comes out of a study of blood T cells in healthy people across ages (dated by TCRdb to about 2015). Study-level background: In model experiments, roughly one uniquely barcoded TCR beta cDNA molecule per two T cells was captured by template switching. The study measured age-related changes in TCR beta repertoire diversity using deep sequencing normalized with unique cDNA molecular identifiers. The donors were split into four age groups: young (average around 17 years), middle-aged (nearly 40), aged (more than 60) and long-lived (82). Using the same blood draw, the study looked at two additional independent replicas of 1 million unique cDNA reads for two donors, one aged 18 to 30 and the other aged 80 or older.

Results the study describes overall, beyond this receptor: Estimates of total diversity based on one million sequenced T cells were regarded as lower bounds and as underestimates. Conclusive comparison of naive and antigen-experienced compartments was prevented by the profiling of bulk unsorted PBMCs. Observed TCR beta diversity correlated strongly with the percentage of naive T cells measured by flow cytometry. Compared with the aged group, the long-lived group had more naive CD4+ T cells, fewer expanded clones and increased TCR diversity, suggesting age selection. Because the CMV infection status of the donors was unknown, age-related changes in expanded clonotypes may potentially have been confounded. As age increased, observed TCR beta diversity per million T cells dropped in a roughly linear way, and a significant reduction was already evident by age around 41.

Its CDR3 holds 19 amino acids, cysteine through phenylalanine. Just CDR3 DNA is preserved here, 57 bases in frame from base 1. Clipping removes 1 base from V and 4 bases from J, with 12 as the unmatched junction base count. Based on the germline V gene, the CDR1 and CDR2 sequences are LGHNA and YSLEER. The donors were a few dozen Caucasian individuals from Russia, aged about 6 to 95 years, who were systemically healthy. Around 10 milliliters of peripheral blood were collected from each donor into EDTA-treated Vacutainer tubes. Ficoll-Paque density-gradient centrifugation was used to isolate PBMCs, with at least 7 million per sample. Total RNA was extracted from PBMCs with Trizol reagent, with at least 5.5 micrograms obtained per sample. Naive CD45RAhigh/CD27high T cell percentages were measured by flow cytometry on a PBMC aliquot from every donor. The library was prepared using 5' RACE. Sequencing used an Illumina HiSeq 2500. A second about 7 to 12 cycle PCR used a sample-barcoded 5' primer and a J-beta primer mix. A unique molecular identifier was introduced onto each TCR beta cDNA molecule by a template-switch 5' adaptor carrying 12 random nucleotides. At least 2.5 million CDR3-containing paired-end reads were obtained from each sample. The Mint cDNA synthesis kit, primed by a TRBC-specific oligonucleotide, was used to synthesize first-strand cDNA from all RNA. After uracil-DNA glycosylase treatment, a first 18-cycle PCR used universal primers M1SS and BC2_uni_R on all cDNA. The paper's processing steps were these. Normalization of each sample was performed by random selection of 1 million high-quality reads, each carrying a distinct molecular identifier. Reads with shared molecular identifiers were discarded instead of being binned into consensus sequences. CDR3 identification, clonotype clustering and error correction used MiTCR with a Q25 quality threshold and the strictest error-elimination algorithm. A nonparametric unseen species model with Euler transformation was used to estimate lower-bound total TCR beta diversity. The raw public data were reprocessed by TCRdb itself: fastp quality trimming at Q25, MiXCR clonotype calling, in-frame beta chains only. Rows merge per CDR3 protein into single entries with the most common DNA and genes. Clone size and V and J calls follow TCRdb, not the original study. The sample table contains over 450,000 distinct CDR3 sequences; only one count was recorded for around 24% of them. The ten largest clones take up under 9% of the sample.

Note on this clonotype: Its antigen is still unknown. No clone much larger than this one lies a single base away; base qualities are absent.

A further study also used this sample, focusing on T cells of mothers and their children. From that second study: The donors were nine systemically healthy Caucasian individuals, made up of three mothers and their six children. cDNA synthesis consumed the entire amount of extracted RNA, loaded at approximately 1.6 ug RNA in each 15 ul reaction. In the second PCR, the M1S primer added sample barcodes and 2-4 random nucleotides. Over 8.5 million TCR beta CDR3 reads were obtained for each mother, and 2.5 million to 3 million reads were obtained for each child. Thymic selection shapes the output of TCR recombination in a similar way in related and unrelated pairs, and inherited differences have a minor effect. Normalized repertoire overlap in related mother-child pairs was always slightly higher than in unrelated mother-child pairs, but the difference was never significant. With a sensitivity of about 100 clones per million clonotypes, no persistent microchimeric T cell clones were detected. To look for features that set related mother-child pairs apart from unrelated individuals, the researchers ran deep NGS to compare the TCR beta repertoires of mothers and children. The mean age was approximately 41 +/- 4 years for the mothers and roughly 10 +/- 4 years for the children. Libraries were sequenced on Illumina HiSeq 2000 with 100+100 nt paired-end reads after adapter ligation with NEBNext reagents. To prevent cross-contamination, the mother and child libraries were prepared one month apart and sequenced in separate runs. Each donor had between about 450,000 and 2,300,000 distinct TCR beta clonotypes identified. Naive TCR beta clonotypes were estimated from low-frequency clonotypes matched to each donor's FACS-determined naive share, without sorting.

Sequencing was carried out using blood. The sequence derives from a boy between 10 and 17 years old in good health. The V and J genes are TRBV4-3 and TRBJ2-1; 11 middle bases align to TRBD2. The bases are TGCGCCAGCAGCCAAGCCCGACCGGGACTAGCGGCAATTTACAATGAGCAGTTCTTC. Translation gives CASSQARPGLAAIYNEQFF.